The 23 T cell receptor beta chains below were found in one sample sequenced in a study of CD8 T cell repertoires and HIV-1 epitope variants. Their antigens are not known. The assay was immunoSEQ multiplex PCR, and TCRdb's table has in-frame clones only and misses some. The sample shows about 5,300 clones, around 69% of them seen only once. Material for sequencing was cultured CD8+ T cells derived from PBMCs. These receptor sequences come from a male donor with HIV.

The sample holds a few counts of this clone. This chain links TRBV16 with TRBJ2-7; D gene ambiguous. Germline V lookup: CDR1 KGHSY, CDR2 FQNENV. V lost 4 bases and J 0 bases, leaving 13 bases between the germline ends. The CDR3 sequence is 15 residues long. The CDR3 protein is CASSPMRGSSYEQYF. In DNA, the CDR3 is TGTGCCAGCAGCCCCATGCGAGGTTCCTCCTACGAGCAGTACTTC.

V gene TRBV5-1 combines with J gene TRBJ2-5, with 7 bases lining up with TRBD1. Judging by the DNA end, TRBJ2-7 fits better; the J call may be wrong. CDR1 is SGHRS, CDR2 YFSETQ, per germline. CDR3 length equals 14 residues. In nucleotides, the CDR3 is TGCGCCAGCAGCGAACAAGACAGGGATTACGAGCAGTACTTC. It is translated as CASSEQDRDYEQYF.

In nucleotides, the CDR3 is TGTGCCAGCAGTTTGGGGTGGCGGGAGCAAGAGACCCAGTACTTC. Its translation is CASSLGWREQETQYF. This sequence joins TRBV28 and TRBJ2-5; 7 positions agree with TRBD2. CDR3 size: 15 residues. After removal of 3 bases from V and 2 bases from J, the junction contained 6 bases not matched to a gene. Germline V lookup: CDR1 MDHEN, CDR2 SYDVKM.

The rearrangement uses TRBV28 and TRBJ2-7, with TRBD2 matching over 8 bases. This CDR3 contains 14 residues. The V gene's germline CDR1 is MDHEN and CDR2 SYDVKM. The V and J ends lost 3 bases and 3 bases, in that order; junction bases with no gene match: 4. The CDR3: CASSFRLASYEQYF. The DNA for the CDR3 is TGTGCCAGCAGTTTTCGACTAGCGAGCTACGAGCAGTACTTC.

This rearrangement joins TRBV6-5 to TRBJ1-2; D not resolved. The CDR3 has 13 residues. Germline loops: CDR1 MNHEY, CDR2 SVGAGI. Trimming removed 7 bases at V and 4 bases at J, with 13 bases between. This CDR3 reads CASIRGSTYGYTF. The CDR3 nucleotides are TGTGCCAGCATCCGCGGATCCACCTATGGCTACACCTTC.

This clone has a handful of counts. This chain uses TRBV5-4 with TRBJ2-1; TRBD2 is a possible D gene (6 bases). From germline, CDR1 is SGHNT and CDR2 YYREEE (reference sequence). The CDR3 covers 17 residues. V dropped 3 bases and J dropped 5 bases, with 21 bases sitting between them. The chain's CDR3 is CASSSAEAGGPHNEQFF. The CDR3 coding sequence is TGTGCCAGCAGCTCTGCCGAGGCCGGGGGACCCCACAATGAGCAGTTCTTC.

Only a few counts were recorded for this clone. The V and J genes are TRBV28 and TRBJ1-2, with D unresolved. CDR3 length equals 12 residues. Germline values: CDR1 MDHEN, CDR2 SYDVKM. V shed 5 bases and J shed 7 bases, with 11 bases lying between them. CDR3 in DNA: TGTGCCAGCAGTCCAGTCGAGGGTGGCTACACCTTC. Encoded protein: CASSPVEGGYTF.

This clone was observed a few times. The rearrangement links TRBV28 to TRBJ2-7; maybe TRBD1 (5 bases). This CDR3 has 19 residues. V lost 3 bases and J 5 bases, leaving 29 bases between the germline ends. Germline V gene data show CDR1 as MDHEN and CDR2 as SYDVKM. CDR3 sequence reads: CASSFPTPGGRGPMHEQYF. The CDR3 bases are TGTGCCAGCAGTTTCCCCACCCCAGGCGGAAGGGGTCCCATGCACGAGCAGTACTTC.

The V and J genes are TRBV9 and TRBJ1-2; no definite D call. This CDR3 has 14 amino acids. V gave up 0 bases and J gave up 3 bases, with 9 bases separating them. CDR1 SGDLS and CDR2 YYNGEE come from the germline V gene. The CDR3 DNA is TGTGCCAGCAGCGTAGGCTCTGGCCACTATGGCTACACCTTC. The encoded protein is CASSVGSGHYGYTF.

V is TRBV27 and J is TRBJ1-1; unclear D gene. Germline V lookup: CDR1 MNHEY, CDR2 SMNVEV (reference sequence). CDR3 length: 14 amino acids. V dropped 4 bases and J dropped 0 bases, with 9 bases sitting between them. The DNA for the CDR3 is TGTGCCAGCAGTTGGAAATCAATGAACACTGAAGCTTTCTTT. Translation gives CASSWKSMNTEAFF.

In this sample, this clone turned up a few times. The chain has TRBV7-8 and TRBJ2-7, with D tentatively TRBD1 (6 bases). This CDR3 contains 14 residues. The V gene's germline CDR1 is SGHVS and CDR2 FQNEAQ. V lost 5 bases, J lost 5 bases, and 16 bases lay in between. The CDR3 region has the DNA TGTGCCAGCAGCCCAACGAGGGGGATCGACGAGCAGTACTTC. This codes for CASSPTRGIDEQYF.

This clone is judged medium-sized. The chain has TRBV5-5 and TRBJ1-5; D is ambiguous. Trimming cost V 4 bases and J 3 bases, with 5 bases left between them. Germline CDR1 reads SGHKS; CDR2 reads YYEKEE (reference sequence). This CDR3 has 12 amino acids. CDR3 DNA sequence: TGTGCCAGCAGCGATCACAATCAGCCCCAGCATTTT. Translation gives CASSDHNQPQHF.

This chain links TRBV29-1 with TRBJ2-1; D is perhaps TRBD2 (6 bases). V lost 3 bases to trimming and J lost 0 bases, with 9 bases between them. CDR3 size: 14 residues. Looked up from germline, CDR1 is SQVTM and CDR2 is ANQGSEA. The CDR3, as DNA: TGCAGCGTTGACGCGGGGAGCTCCTACAATGAGCAGTTCTTC. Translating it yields CSVDAGSSYNEQFF.

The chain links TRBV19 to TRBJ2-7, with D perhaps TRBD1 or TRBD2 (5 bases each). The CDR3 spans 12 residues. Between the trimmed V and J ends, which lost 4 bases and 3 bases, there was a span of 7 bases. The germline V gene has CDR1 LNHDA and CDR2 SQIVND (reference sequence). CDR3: CASSRDGYEQYF. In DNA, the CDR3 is TGTGCCAGTAGTAGGGACGGCTACGAGCAGTACTTC.

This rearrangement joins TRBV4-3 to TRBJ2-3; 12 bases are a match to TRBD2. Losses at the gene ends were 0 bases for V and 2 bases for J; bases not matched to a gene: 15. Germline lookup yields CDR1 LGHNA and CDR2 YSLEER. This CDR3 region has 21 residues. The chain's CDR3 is CASSQDRRGLAGGTFTDTQYF. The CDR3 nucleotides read TGCGCCAGCAGCCAAGATCGTCGGGGCCTAGCGGGGGGGACTTTCACAGATACGCAGTATTTT.

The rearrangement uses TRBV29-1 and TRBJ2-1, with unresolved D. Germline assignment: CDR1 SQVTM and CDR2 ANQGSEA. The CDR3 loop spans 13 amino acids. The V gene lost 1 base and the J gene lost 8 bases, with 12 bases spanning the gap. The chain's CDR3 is CSVEGVTNYEQFF. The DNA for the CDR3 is TGCAGCGTTGAAGGAGTCACAAACTATGAGCAGTTCTTC.

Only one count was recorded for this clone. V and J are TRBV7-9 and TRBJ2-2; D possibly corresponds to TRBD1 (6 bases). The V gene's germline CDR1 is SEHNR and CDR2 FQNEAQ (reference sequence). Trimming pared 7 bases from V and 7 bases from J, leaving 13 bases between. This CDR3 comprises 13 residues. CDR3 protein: CASNQGRGGELFF. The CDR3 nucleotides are TGTGCCAGCAATCAGGGGCGAGGCGGGGAGCTGTTTTTT.

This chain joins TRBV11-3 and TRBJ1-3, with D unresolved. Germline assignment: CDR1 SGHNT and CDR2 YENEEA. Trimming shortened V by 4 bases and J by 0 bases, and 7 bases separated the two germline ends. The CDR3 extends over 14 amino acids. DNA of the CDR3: TGTGCCAGCAGCTCGGGCGACTCTGGAAACACCATATATTTT. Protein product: CASSSGDSGNTIYF.

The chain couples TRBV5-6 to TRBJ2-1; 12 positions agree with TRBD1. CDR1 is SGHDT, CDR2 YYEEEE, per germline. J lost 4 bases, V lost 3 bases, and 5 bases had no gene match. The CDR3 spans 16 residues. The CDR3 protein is CASSWGQGALYNEQFF. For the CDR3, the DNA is TGTGCCAGCAGCTGGGGACAGGGGGCCCTATACAATGAGCAGTTCTTC.

In DNA, the CDR3 is TGTGCCAGCAGCACGGACAGGGCATCCTACGAGCAGTACTTC. Protein sequence: CASSTDRASYEQYF. This chain uses TRBV7-8 with TRBJ2-5, with 8 bases identical to TRBD1. Near its end, the DNA agrees better with TRBJ2-7, so the J call may be wrong. The CDR3 totals 14 residues. The germline V gene has CDR1 SGHVS and CDR2 FQNEAQ.

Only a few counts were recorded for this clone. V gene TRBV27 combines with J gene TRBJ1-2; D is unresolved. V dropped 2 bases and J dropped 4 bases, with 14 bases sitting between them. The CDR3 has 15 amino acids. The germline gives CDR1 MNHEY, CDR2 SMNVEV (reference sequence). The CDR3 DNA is TGTGCCAGCAGTTTAACCCTTACGACATCCTATGGCTACACCTTC. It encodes CASSLTLTTSYGYTF.

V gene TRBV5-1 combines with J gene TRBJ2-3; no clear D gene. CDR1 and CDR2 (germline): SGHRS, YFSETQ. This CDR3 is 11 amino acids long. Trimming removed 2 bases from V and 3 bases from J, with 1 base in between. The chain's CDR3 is CASSFTDTQYF. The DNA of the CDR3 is TGCGCCAGCAGCTTTACAGATACGCAGTATTTT.

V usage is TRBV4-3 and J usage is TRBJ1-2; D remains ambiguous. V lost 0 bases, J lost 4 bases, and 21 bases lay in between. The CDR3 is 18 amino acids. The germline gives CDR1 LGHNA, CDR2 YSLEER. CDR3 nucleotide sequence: TGCGCCAGCAGCCAAGATCTGGAACCCAGGACCGGGCTCTATGGCTACACCTTC. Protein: CASSQDLEPRTGLYGYTF.